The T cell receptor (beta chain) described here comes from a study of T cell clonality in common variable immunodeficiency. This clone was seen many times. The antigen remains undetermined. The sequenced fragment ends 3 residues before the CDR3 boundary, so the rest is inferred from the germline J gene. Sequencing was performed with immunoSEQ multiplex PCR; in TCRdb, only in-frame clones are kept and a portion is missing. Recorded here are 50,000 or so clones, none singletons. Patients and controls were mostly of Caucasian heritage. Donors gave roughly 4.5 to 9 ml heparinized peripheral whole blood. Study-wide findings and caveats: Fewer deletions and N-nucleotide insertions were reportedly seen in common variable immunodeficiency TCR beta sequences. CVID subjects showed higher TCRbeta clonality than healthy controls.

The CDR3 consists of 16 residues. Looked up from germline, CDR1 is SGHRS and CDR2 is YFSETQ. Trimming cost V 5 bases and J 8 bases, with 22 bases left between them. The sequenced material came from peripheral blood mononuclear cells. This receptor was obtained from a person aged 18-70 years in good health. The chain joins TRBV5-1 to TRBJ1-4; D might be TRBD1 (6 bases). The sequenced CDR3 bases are TGCGCCAGCAGACTGGGGGCCCAGGCTGTAGTCGAAAAA. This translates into CASRLGAQAVVEK. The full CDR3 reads CASRLGAQAVVEKLFF.